This TCR beta chain was sequenced in a study of blood T cell repertoires in COVID-19. Study context: Whether acute or convalescent, the COVID-19 samples came from the United States, Italy and Spain. T cells, B-cell-depleted T cells, or PBMCs provided the cDNA or gDNA that served as material.

Assignments of participants to cohorts depended upon their own reported clinical history. Donors in Cohort 3 counted as recovered after two negative PCRs, clearance, or symptom resolution. V shed 5 bases and J 6 bases; nucleotides not matched to a gene: 4. The germline V gene has CDR1 KGHSH and CDR2 LQKENI. The CDR3 totals 13 residues. Libraries were prepared by immunoSEQ multiplex PCR; TCRdb keeps only in-frame clonotypes and omits some of them. The sample shows 450,000 to 500,000 clones, 80% to 90% of them seen only once. This chain connects TRBV18 to TRBJ1-5; 7 bases agree with TRBD1. This receptor was identified in a woman aged 55-70 years who had recovered from COVID-19. Input material: PBMCs or T cells enriched from blood (not recorded which). The CDR3 loop is CASSTGESQPQHF. Here the CDR3 DNA reads TGTGCCAGCTCAACAGGGGAGAGTCAGCCCCAGCATTTT.